Each of the 13 T cell receptor beta chains below was sequenced from the same sample in a study of radiation and T cells in renal cell carcinoma. The method was immunoSEQ multiplex PCR; TCRdb's version includes in-frame clones alone and lacks a portion of them. This sample has 150,000 to 200,000 clones, with around 89% found just once. Sample time point: blood 4 weeks post-SBRT, at nephrectomy. The treatment was: 15 Gy SBRT to primary tumor, nephrectomy 4 weeks later. Source: blood, taken from a patient whose treatment included radiotherapy and nephrectomy. The origin of the receptors is a woman between 45 and 60 years old with renal cell carcinoma.

In DNA form, the CDR3 reads TGTGCCAGCAGTTTTTTCCGAGGATATGGCTACACCTTC. It specifies CASSFFRGYGYTF. This chain links TRBV6-6 with TRBJ1-2; no firm D call. The CDR3 runs 13 residues. CDR1 and CDR2 from the germline V gene are MNHNY and SVGAGI (reference sequence). The V end lost 4 bases, the J end lost 5 bases, and 11 bases lay between the germline ends.

This sequence joins TRBV29-1 and TRBJ2-4; D perhaps matches TRBD1 (7 bases). The V end lost 1 base, the J end lost 8 bases, and 18 bases lay between the germline ends. The CDR3 loop spans 15 amino acids. Germline V gene data show CDR1 as SQVTM and CDR2 as ANQGSEA. In DNA form, the CDR3 reads TGCAGCGTTGAAGTAGGAGGGGGCGGTGGGGACATTCAGTACTTC. Its protein is CSVEVGGGGGDIQYF.

This rearrangement joins TRBV10-3 to TRBJ2-6; TRBD1 matches 8 bases. The CDR3 covers 17 residues. Germline V gene lookup returns CDR1 ENHRY and CDR2 SYGVKD. The V segment lost 5 bases and the J segment 0 bases; nucleotides outside the gene matches: 6. The chain's CDR3 is CAISQTGDPSGANVLTF. In DNA form, the CDR3 reads TGTGCCATCAGTCAGACAGGGGACCCCTCTGGGGCCAACGTCCTGACTTTC.

A few counts support this clone. The chain carries TRBV5-6 and TRBJ1-1; no clear D. The CDR3 length is 13 residues. CDR1 is SGHDT, CDR2 YYEEEE, per germline. Between the trimmed V and J ends, which lost 7 bases and 3 bases, there was a span of 13 bases. CDR3 sequence (DNA): TGTGCCAGCGGTCGGGCGCATGACACTGAAGCTTTCTTT. It specifies CASGRAHDTEAFF.

The chain employs TRBV7-9 and TRBJ2-7; 9 bases are a match to TRBD1. Trimming removed 6 bases from V and 3 bases from J; junction bases left unmatched: 6. The CDR3 is 14 residues long. Germline V gives CDR1 SEHNR, CDR2 FQNEAQ (reference sequence). CDR3 amino acids: CASRPSDRGYEQYF. CDR3 nucleotide sequence: TGTGCCAGCAGGCCATCGGACAGGGGCTACGAGCAGTACTTC. The whole variable domain, remainder taken from reference TRBV7-9 and TRBJ2-7, is DTGVSQNPRHKITKRGQNVTFRCDPISEHNRLYWYRQTLGQGPEFLTYFQNEAQLEKSRLLSDRFSAERPKGSFSTLEIQRTEQGDSAMYLCASRPSDRGYEQYFGPGTRLTVT.

The rearrangement links TRBV4-2 to TRBJ2-7, with 12 bases lining up with TRBD2. Trimming at V came to 1 base and at J to 5 bases, leaving 12 bases not matched to a gene. CDR1 is LGHNA, CDR2 YNFKEQ, per germline. The CDR3 loop spans 18 amino acids. This chain's CDR3 is CASSQAPSGGAGGNEQYF. The CDR3 DNA is TGTGCCAGCAGCCAAGCGCCTAGCGGGGGGGCCGGAGGGAACGAGCAGTACTTC.

The rearrangement joins TRBV19 to TRBJ2-2; the D is unclear. CDR3 size: 11 residues. The germline V and J ends were trimmed by 3 bases and 8 bases, with 4 bases remaining between them. CDR1 and CDR2 from the germline V gene are LNHDA and SQIVND (reference sequence). CDR3: CASSMGGELFF. CDR3 sequence (DNA): TGTGCCAGTAGTATGGGAGGGGAGCTGTTTTTT.

This clone was counted once. The V gene is TRBV28, the J gene TRBJ2-7; perhaps TRBD1 as D (6 bases). The V and J ends lost 2 bases and 0 bases respectively, with 11 bases between them. Germline V gene sequence: CDR1 MDHEN, CDR2 SYDVKM. The CDR3 covers 15 residues. For the CDR3, the DNA is TGTGCCAGCAGTTTAGACAGGTACGTCTCCTACGAGCAGTACTTC. This encodes CASSLDRYVSYEQYF.

The chain carries TRBV7-6 and TRBJ2-3; D not resolved. V shed 4 bases and J shed 5 bases, with 7 bases lying between them. The germline V gene has CDR1 SGHVS and CDR2 FNYEAQ. This CDR3 has 12 residues. CDR3 sequence (DNA): TGTGCCAGCAGCTCCCTCGAAGATACGCAGTATTTT. This sequence encodes CASSSLEDTQYF.

The rearrangement links TRBV28 to TRBJ2-2, with unresolved D. Germline-derived CDR1 and CDR2 are MDHEN and SYDVKM. Trimming stripped 6 bases from V and 7 bases from J, with 12 bases between. The CDR3 is 13 amino acids. The CDR3 region has the DNA TGTGCCAGCAGGAAGGGTTGGGGCGGGGAGCTGTTTTTT. It specifies CASRKGWGGELFF.

This chain uses TRBV5-4 with TRBJ2-7, with 9 bases fitting TRBD1. Germline V gene data show CDR1 as SGHNT and CDR2 as YYREEE (reference sequence). CDR3 length: 13 residues. V shed 2 bases and J 5 bases; nucleotides not matched to a gene: 2. The CDR3 region has the DNA TGTGCCAGCAGCTTTACAGGGGGCCACGAGCAGTACTTC. Its translation: CASSFTGGHEQYF.

V is TRBV19 and J is TRBJ2-3; 11 positions agree with TRBD2. This CDR3 has 15 amino acids. V trimming: 4 bases; J trimming: 3 bases; junction bases outside the gene matches: 3. In germline, CDR1 is LNHDA, CDR2 SQIVND (reference sequence). Here the CDR3 DNA reads TGTGCCAGTAGTAAGACTAGCGGGGAGACAGATACGCAGTATTTT. Protein product: CASSKTSGETDTQYF.

V gene TRBV28 combines with J gene TRBJ2-4, with D possibly being TRBD1 (5 bases). Trimming pared 6 bases from V and 2 bases from J, leaving 11 bases between. The CDR3 runs to 14 residues. The germline V gene encodes CDR1 MDHEN and CDR2 SYDVKM. The DNA of the CDR3 is TGTGCCAGCAGGCCTCAGGGCCCCAAAAACATTCAGTACTTC. It translates to CASRPQGPKNIQYF.